These 28 T cell receptor beta chains originate from one sample sequenced in a study of beta chain features in type 1 diabetes. These receptors' antigens are unknown. The study's findings and limits: Type 1 diabetes patients showed a moderate but significant shortening of TCRB CDR3s in all four CD4+ subsets.

Of the isolated RNA, all was reverse transcribed, and so the sequenced material was expressed TCRB transcripts. Clones were read by immunoSEQ multiplex PCR, and TCRdb kept only the in-frame ones, dropping some. The profile shows 50,000 to 55,000 clones, about 60% of them singletons. Sample: stem cell memory CD4+ T cells from blood. These receptors all come from a woman aged 25 to 39 with type 1 diabetes.

The chain links TRBV30 to TRBJ1-2; D may be TRBD1 (5 bases). This CDR3 has 14 residues. Trimming cost V 0 bases and J 7 bases, with 15 bases left between them. Germline V lookup: CDR1 GTSNPN, CDR2 SVGIG (reference sequence). Written as DNA, the CDR3 is TGTGCCTGGAGTGTACTAAGGGGCGAAGGTGGCTACACCTTC. The encoded protein is CAWSVLRGEGGYTF. Full variable domain (remainder filled in from reference TRBV30 and TRBJ1-2): SQTIHQWPATLVQPVGSPLSLECTVEGTSNPNLYWYRQAAGRGLQLLFYSVGIGQISSEVPQNLSASRPQDRQFILSSKKLLLSDSGFYLCAWSVLRGEGGYTFGSGTRLTVV.

The chain carries TRBV29-1 and TRBJ2-5, with 8 bases matching TRBD2. Per the germline V gene, CDR1 is SQVTM and CDR2 is ANQGSEA. CDR3 length equals 13 residues. V lost 5 bases and J lost 4; bases outside the gene matches: 6. CDR3 region: CSVFGRASETQYF. The DNA of the CDR3 is TGCAGCGTTTTCGGGAGGGCCTCAGAGACCCAGTACTTC. Based on the CDR3 plus reference TRBV29-1 and TRBJ2-5, the full variable domain is SAVISQKPSRDICQRGTSLTIQCQVDSQVTMMFWYRQQPGQSLTLIATANQGSEATYESGFVIDKFPISRPNLTFSTLTVSNMSPEDSSIYLCSVFGRASETQYFGPGTRLLVL.

The V call is TRBV9, the J call TRBJ2-2; the match to TRBD2 covers 12 bases. Germline lookup yields CDR1 SGDLS and CDR2 YYNGEE. V trimming: 3 bases; J trimming: 4 bases; junction bases outside the gene matches: 7. The CDR3 extends over 17 amino acids. CDR3: CASSATSGSAGTGELFF. DNA for the CDR3: TGTGCCAGCAGCGCGACTAGCGGGAGTGCCGGCACCGGGGAGCTGTTTTTT.

This chain joins TRBV5-6 and TRBJ2-1, with 8 bases lining up with TRBD2. The ends lost 4 bases at V and 5 bases at J; junction bases unmatched: 8. The V gene's germline CDR1 is SGHDT and CDR2 YYEEEE. There are 15 residues in the CDR3. DNA for the CDR3: TGTGCCAGCAGCGTAGAGGGACTAGGGGACAATGAGCAGTTCTTC. Protein: CASSVEGLGDNEQFF.

This chain joins TRBV2 and TRBJ2-2; TRBD2 matches 13 bases. The CDR3 is made up of 14 amino acids. Germline CDR1 SNHLY, CDR2 FYNNEI. Unmatched junction bases numbered 2, after V lost 9 bases and J lost 4 bases. The chain's CDR3 is CARGLAGFTGELFF. The DNA of the CDR3 is TGTGCCAGGGGACTAGCGGGATTCACCGGGGAGCTGTTTTTT.

The rearrangement uses TRBV11-2 and TRBJ2-3, with D perhaps matching TRBD1 (6 bases). This CDR3 comprises 14 residues. Germline V lookup: CDR1 SGHAT, CDR2 FQNNGV. V lost 5 bases, J lost 2 bases, and 11 bases lay in between. The CDR3 DNA sequence: TGTGCCAGCAGCATCAGACAGGACACAGATACGCAGTATTTT. It specifies CASSIRQDTDTQYF.

This clone was detected only once. CDR3 sequence (DNA): TGTGCCACTCCACCTCGACAGGGAGGTGGAAACACCATATATTTT. This gives the protein CATPPRQGGGNTIYF. The chain has TRBV7-2 and TRBJ1-3, with 7 nucleotides matching TRBD1. The junction had 12 bases not matched to a gene; V was cut back by 10 bases and J by 3 bases. The CDR3 sequence is 15 residues long. The germline V gene has CDR1 SGHTA and CDR2 FQGNSA.

The chain links TRBV18 to TRBJ2-5, with 8 bases matching TRBD1. The CDR3 consists of 15 residues. Germline V gene lookup returns CDR1 KGHSH and CDR2 LQKENI. V lost 2 bases to trimming and J lost 4 bases; unmatched junction nucleotides: 6. The CDR3 loop is CASSPTRTGRETQYF. CDR3 bases: TGTGCCAGCTCACCAACTAGGACAGGGAGAGAGACCCAGTACTTC.

The chain uses TRBV4-2 and TRBJ2-2, with 8 bases that match TRBD2. With V trimmed by 4 bases and J by 2 bases, 6 bases remained unmatched. Per germline, CDR1 LGHNA and CDR2 YNFKEQ. This CDR3 comprises 16 residues. The CDR3 reads CASSPRAGDNTGELFF. The CDR3 bases are TGTGCCAGCAGCCCCCGAGCGGGAGACAACACCGGGGAGCTGTTTTTT.

The DNA of the CDR3 is TGTGCCAGCAGTTTTGGGGGCGGCGGGGGGTGGGCCCAGTACTTC. The encoded protein is CASSFGGGGGWAQYF. V is TRBV28 and J is TRBJ2-5; 8 positions agree with TRBD2. CDR3 length equals 15 residues. Germline trimming cut 3 bases from V and 9 bases from J; bases unmatched to any gene: 12. The V gene's germline CDR1 is MDHEN and CDR2 SYDVKM.

The rearrangement joins TRBV5-1 to TRBJ2-6, with D possibly matching TRBD1 (6 bases). V was shortened by 0 bases and J by 0 bases, with 13 bases between the two germline ends. CDR1 is SGHRS, CDR2 YFSETQ, per germline. CDR3 size: 18 residues. In DNA, the CDR3 is TGCGCCAGCAGCTTGGGAGGGGGATCCAACTCTGGGGCCAACGTCCTGACTTTC. This encodes CASSLGGGSNSGANVLTF.

The V and J genes are TRBV14 and TRBJ2-1; D gene ambiguous. Germline-derived CDR1 and CDR2 are SGHDN and FVKESK. V gave up 1 base and J gave up 5 bases, with 6 bases separating them. The CDR3 contains 13 residues. CDR3 sequence: CASSQGDNNEQFF. The CDR3 nucleotides read TGTGCCAGCAGCCAAGGAGACAACAATGAGCAGTTCTTC.

The chain is built from TRBV5-6 and TRBJ2-3; 10 bases match TRBD2. Germline V gives CDR1 SGHDT, CDR2 YYEEEE. The CDR3 loop spans 15 amino acids. J gave up 3 bases and V 4 bases, and 5 bases lay outside the gene matches. In nucleotides, the CDR3 is TGTGCCAGCAGCGGCCGGACTAGCGGAACAGATACGCAGTATTTT. This gives the protein CASSGRTSGTDTQYF. The variable domain in full, with the rest retrieved from reference TRBV5-6 and TRBJ2-3, is DAGVTQSPTHLIKTRGQQVTLRCSPKSGHDTVSWYQQALGQGPQFIFQYYEEEERQRGNFPDRFSGHQFPNYSSELNVNALLLGDSALYLCASSGRTSGTDTQYFGPGTRLTVL.

This chain connects TRBV30 to TRBJ2-2, with 9 positions matching TRBD2. Germline V CDR1 and CDR2: GTSNPN, SVGIG (reference sequence). Germline trimming cut 2 bases from V and 7 bases from J; bases unmatched to any gene: 8. The CDR3 is made up of 15 amino acids. In DNA, the CDR3 is TGTGCCTGGAGTTCCAGCGGGAGGATGGGCGGGGAGCTGTTTTTT. This codes for CAWSSSGRMGGELFF.

This clone has a handful of counts. The chain recombines TRBV2 with TRBJ2-1; perhaps TRBD2 as D (6 bases). This CDR3 is built from 11 residues. Trimming removed 3 bases from V and 13 bases from J, with 10 bases in between. CDR1 SNHLY and CDR2 FYNNEI come from the germline V gene. In nucleotides, the CDR3 is TGTGCCAGCAGTGAGGGGGAGGTCCAGTTCTTC. It translates to CASSEGEVQFF.

This clone was seen a few times. The V gene is TRBV28, the J gene TRBJ2-1, with 10 positions matching TRBD2. Per the germline V gene, CDR1 is MDHEN and CDR2 is SYDVKM. Unmatched junction bases numbered 6, after V lost 6 bases and J lost 7 bases. The CDR3 has 14 amino acids. CDR3 loop: CASRVGLAENEQFF. The CDR3 DNA is TGTGCCAGCAGGGTAGGACTAGCGGAGAATGAGCAGTTCTTC.

A few counts support this clone. The chain has TRBV30 and TRBJ2-5, with 9 nucleotides matching TRBD2. Gene TRBJ2-7 matches the end of the DNA better, so the J call may be wrong. Per germline, CDR1 GTSNPN and CDR2 SVGIG (reference sequence). The CDR3 spans 14 residues. The CDR3 reads CAWTLSGSAYEQYF. The CDR3, as DNA: TGTGCCTGGACCCTTAGCGGGAGTGCTTACGAGCAGTACTTC.

The V gene is TRBV10-3, the J gene TRBJ1-2; the D gene is possibly TRBD1 (5 bases). In germline, CDR1 is ENHRY, CDR2 SYGVKD. The V end was cut by 5 bases, the J end by 6 bases, with 10 bases between. The CDR3 covers 12 residues. CDR3 amino acids: CAISWRGDGYTF. CDR3 sequence (DNA): TGTGCCATCAGTTGGCGGGGGGATGGCTACACCTTC.

The V call is TRBV2, the J call TRBJ1-1, with unresolved D. This CDR3 comprises 14 residues. Germline loops: CDR1 SNHLY, CDR2 FYNNEI. The V gene lost 8 bases and the J gene lost 0 bases, with 13 bases spanning the gap. In DNA, the CDR3 is TGTGCCAGCGGCACCGGTACTATGAACACTGAAGCTTTCTTT. Its translation: CASGTGTMNTEAFF.

The gene calls are TRBV19 and TRBJ1-1; TRBD1 is a possible D gene (5 bases). CDR3 length: 15 residues. Germline-derived CDR1 and CDR2 are LNHDA and SQIVND (reference sequence). V lost 5 bases to trimming and J lost 0 bases, with 13 bases between them. The CDR3 DNA sequence: TGTGCCAGTAGTCGTTCGACAGTTATGAACACTGAAGCTTTCTTT. Translating it yields CASSRSTVMNTEAFF.

The chain has TRBV27 and TRBJ2-1, with 14 bases aligning to TRBD2. The CDR3 has 15 amino acids. The V gene's germline CDR1 is MNHEY and CDR2 SMNVEV (reference sequence). V shed 6 bases and J 7 bases; nucleotides not matched to a gene: 5. CDR3 DNA sequence: TGTGCCAGCAGCCGCGGACTAGCGGGAGGTAATGAGCAGTTCTTC. The encoded protein is CASSRGLAGGNEQFF.

This clone was seen more than once but under ten times. The chain employs TRBV28 and TRBJ1-2; D gene unclear. CDR3 length: 14 residues. CDR1 and CDR2 from the germline V gene are MDHEN and SYDVKM. The V gene lost 5 bases and the J gene lost 5 bases, with 15 bases spanning the gap. CDR3 coding DNA: TGTGCCAGCAGTCCTGGTCGGGGTAGTTATGGCTACACCTTC. Amino acids: CASSPGRGSYGYTF.

This clone was counted only a few times. The genes are TRBV4-1 and TRBJ1-4; D remains unclear. The V end was cut by 3 bases, the J end by 2 bases, with 16 bases between. The germline V gene has CDR1 MGHRA and CDR2 YSYEKL. This CDR3 has 17 amino acids. The CDR3 region is CASSQRVGGGTNEKLFF. Written as DNA, the CDR3 is TGCGCCAGCAGCCAGAGGGTTGGAGGAGGCACTAATGAAAAACTGTTTTTT.

V and J are TRBV19 and TRBJ1-1; the D is unclear. V was pared by 3 bases and J by 1 base, with 9 bases between. This CDR3 contains 14 residues. Germline CDR1 and CDR2: LNHDA and SQIVND (reference sequence). The CDR3 sequence is CASSIMSSNTEAFF. The CDR3 DNA reads TGTGCCAGTAGTATCATGTCATCGAACACTGAAGCTTTCTTT.

The rearrangement links TRBV7-9 to TRBJ1-2; 8 bases agree with TRBD1. J was trimmed by 3 bases and V by 5 bases; bases with no gene match: 5. This CDR3 is built from 14 residues. CDR1 and CDR2 from the germline V gene are SEHNR and FQNEAQ (reference sequence). The CDR3 sequence: CASSLGQAYYGYTF. The CDR3, as DNA: TGTGCCAGCAGCCTGGGACAGGCCTACTATGGCTACACCTTC. Using reference TRBV7-9 and TRBJ1-2 for the parts outside the CDR3, the full variable domain is DTGVSQNPRHKITKRGQNVTFRCDPISEHNRLYWYRQTLGQGPEFLTYFQNEAQLEKSRLLSDRFSAERPKGSFSTLEIQRTEQGDSAMYLCASSLGQAYYGYTFGSGTRLTVV.

This chain joins TRBV11-3 and TRBJ2-5, with D perhaps TRBD1 (6 bases). CDR1 SGHNT and CDR2 YENEEA come from the germline V gene. The CDR3 is 12 residues long. V was cut by 8 bases and J by 0 bases, with 7 bases left in between. CDR3 nucleotides: TGTGCCAGCGGACAGAACCAAGAGACCCAGTACTTC. Translated: CASGQNQETQYF.

V gene TRBV2 combines with J gene TRBJ2-1, with TRBD2 matching 9 bases. V shed 6 bases and J 2 bases; nucleotides not matched to a gene: 2. Germline CDR1 and CDR2: SNHLY and FYNNEI. The CDR3 has 14 amino acids. CDR3 nucleotide sequence: TGTGCCAGCAGACGACTAGCGGCCTACAATGAGCAGTTCTTC. It codes for CASRRLAAYNEQFF.

The chain employs TRBV5-1 and TRBJ2-1, with TRBD1 as a possible D gene (6 bases). The V and J ends lost 4 bases and 5 bases respectively, with 16 bases between them. The V gene's germline CDR1 is SGHRS and CDR2 YFSETQ. This CDR3 has 15 amino acids. DNA for the CDR3: TGCGCCAGCAGCCCGGGTGGACAGTCGAACAATGAGCAGTTCTTC. Translated, it gives CASSPGGQSNNEQFF.